This T cell receptor (beta chain) was documented in a study of T cell repertoires in cytomegalovirus infection. Study as a whole: Matching HLA type and CMV infection were both indicated by public TCR beta signatures.

TCRdb redid the calling of the reads with MiXCR, one entry per CDR3 protein. The sample includes about 890,000 distinct CDR3 sequences, roughly 31% of them seen just once. In regard to this clonotype: Its target is unknown.

The source material was cultured CD8+ T cells from PBMCs, sampled from culture after CMV antigen stimulation. The receptor was isolated from a human donor in good health (CMV status not recorded). Some clones in this sample may be carry-over from other donors' samples.

The CDR3 bases are TGTGCCACACCCAAACGACTTCATTACAATGAGCAGTTCTTC. Amino acid sequence: CATPKRLHYNEQFF. The rearrangement joins TRBV6-2 or TRBV6-3 to TRBJ2-1; no clear D gene. From germline, CDR1 is MNHEY and CDR2 SVGEGT. The CDR3 covers 14 residues. The V gene lost 10 bases and the J gene lost 4 bases, with 17 bases spanning the gap.